This TCR beta chain came from a study of naive and memory T cell subsets. The study's findings and limits: Naive repertoires, especially CD8, held a few larger clonotypes, possibly memory cells re-expressing CD45RA. Activation and differentiation may alter RNA-based TCR counts. In CD4 and CD8 cells, diversity dropped from naive through EMRA.

The beta constant-region primer was an equimolar mix of two oligonucleotides covering TRBC1 and TRBC2. Four rounds of PCR amplified the ligated cDNA using nested alpha and beta constant-region primers plus SP2. A 12-nucleotide UMI and the SP2 primer were added to the cDNA 3' end by oligonucleotide ligation. TCRdb recomputed calls from the UMI-ligation and nested PCR reads with MiXCR, one row per CDR3 protein. The data contain 120,000 to 150,000 distinct CDR3 sequences, approximately 22% of them singletons. This clonotype was counted between two and nine times. Its antigen is unknown. CDR1 is SGDLS and CDR2 is YYNGEE in the germline V gene. Trimming took off 1 base at V and 6 bases at J, with 11 bases between the two ends. The CDR3 sequence is 14 residues long.

This receptor was obtained from a human donor in good health. The sequencing input was naive CD4+ T cells from blood. V usage is TRBV9 and J usage is TRBJ2-1, with unresolved D. CDR3 amino acids: CASSVTRLPNEQFF. In DNA form, the CDR3 reads TGTGCCAGCAGCGTAACAAGGCTACCCAATGAGCAGTTCTTC.